This entry lists 25 T cell receptor beta chains sequenced from one sample in a study of blood T cell repertoires in COVID-19. The protocol was immunoSEQ multiplex PCR, while the TCRdb copy is restricted to in-frame clones and leaves out a portion. The data contain about 490,000 clones, 80% to 90% of them singletons. The sequenced sample was peripheral blood. Every receptor here comes from a human donor in a cohort sampled during active COVID-19.

The V call is TRBV7-2, the J call TRBJ2-7, with D perhaps matching TRBD2 (5 bases). V lost 7 bases and J lost 0, with 19 bases in between. The CDR3 consists of 16 residues. In germline, CDR1 is SGHTA, CDR2 FQGNSA. The CDR3 loop is CASTLFYWESSYEQYF. The CDR3 region has the DNA TGTGCCAGCACCCTTTTCTATTGGGAGAGCTCCTACGAGCAGTACTTC.

The V gene is TRBV6-5, the J gene TRBJ1-4; D unresolved. Germline-derived CDR1 and CDR2 are MNHEY and SVGAGI. The CDR3 is made up of 15 amino acids. V gave up 0 bases and J gave up 6 bases, with 11 bases separating them. The CDR3 loop is CASSYSGSVDEKLFF. The CDR3 DNA follows: TGTGCCAGCAGTTACTCGGGGAGCGTAGATGAAAAACTGTTTTTT.

The V call is TRBV19, the J call TRBJ1-1; D unclear. V dropped 7 bases and J dropped 3 bases, with 15 bases sitting between them. The germline gives CDR1 LNHDA, CDR2 SQIVND (reference sequence). This CDR3 is built from 14 residues. Written as DNA, the CDR3 is TGTGCCAGTACCCTCTTCGGGGTAGACACTGAAGCTTTCTTT. It translates to CASTLFGVDTEAFF.

The gene calls are TRBV5-6 and TRBJ1-6; D is uncertain. Trimming took off 4 bases at V and 0 bases at J, with 11 bases between the two ends. Germline CDR1 and CDR2: SGHDT and YYEEEE. The CDR3 sequence is 16 residues long. The CDR3 sequence: CASSQVTHSYNSPLHF. CDR3 DNA sequence: TGTGCCAGCAGCCAGGTAACTCACTCCTATAATTCACCCCTCCACTTT.

V and J are TRBV7-9 and TRBJ1-1, with TRBD1 matching 7 bases. Trimming at V came to 6 bases and at J to 2 bases, leaving 9 bases not matched to a gene. This CDR3 comprises 15 residues. The germline V gene encodes CDR1 SEHNR and CDR2 FQNEAQ (reference sequence). The DNA for the CDR3 is TGTGCCAGCAGAGACAGGGCCCTACTAAACACTGAAGCTTTCTTT. Its translation is CASRDRALLNTEAFF.

The sample holds many counts of this clone. The chain joins TRBV13 to TRBJ1-3; D call uncertain. This CDR3 is built from 16 residues. Trimming left V 0 bases short and J 0 bases short, with 9 bases between. Germline-derived CDR1 and CDR2 are PRHDT and FYEKMQ (reference sequence). CDR3 in amino acids: CASSLGWEGSGNTIYF. The CDR3, as DNA: TGTGCCAGCAGCTTAGGTTGGGAGGGCTCTGGAAACACCATATATTTT.

The gene calls are TRBV10-3 and TRBJ2-1; 7 nucleotides align to TRBD1. CDR1 is ENHRY and CDR2 is SYGVKD in the germline V gene. V lost 4 bases to trimming and J lost 7 bases; unmatched junction nucleotides: 7. The CDR3 loop spans 14 amino acids. The CDR3: CAISGGQPRNEQFF. CDR3 DNA: TGTGCCATCAGTGGGGGACAGCCGCGAAATGAGCAGTTCTTC.

The V and J genes are TRBV7-8 and TRBJ2-1; D call uncertain. Germline loops: CDR1 SGHVS, CDR2 FQNEAQ. The CDR3 sequence is 15 residues long. V was pared by 1 base and J by 2 bases, with 9 bases between. In nucleotides, the CDR3 is TGTGCCAGCAGCTTAGACCGTCAGGCCTACAATGAGCAGTTCTTC. Its protein is CASSLDRQAYNEQFF.

This clone was detected once. The chain joins TRBV9 to TRBJ2-7, with a tentative D call TRBD1 (6 bases). From germline, CDR1 is SGDLS and CDR2 YYNGEE. The CDR3 is 13 residues long. Trimming stripped 3 bases from V and 5 bases from J, with 12 bases between. CDR3 nucleotide sequence: TGTGCCAGCAGCGGGACAGCTCAGAACGAGCAGTACTTC. Translated, it gives CASSGTAQNEQYF.

In its sample, this clone was seen once. The genes are TRBV2 and TRBJ1-2; D unresolved. This CDR3 is built from 13 residues. Per germline, CDR1 SNHLY and CDR2 FYNNEI. Trimming took 0 bases from V and 12 from J, leaving 14 bases between them. The CDR3 protein is CASSEALGRFHTF. The CDR3 bases are TGTGCCAGCAGTGAAGCGCTTGGCAGGTTCCACACCTTC. The full variable domain, its missing parts supplied by reference TRBV2 and TRBJ1-2, is EPEVTQTPSHQVTQMGQEVILRCVPISNHLYFYWYRQILGQKVEFLVSFYNNEISEKSEIFDDQFSVERPDGSNFTLKIRSTKLEDSAMYFCASSEALGRFHTFGSGTRLTVV.

The chain recombines TRBV7-9 with TRBJ2-7; 7 positions match TRBD1. V lost 2 bases to trimming and J lost 3 bases; unmatched junction nucleotides: 7. There are 15 residues in the CDR3. Germline lookup yields CDR1 SEHNR and CDR2 FQNEAQ (reference sequence). The CDR3 here is CASSLFAQGIYEQYF. The CDR3 region has the DNA TGTGCCAGCAGCTTATTCGCACAGGGGATCTACGAGCAGTACTTC.

V is TRBV23-1 and J is TRBJ1-5; the D gene is possibly TRBD1 (5 bases). TRBV23-1 is annotated as an ORF whose role is uncertain. The CDR3 totals 13 residues. V was clipped by 4 bases and J by 4 bases, with 8 bases between them. CDR3 coding DNA: TGCGCCAGCAGTCGGTCAGGGAATCAGCCCCAGCATTTT. Translated, it gives CASSRSGNQPQHF.

Only one count was recorded for this clone. V usage is TRBV6-1 and J usage is TRBJ2-7; D possibly corresponds to TRBD1 (5 bases). Trimming took 2 bases from V and 3 from J, leaving 11 bases between them. Germline V lookup: CDR1 MNHNS, CDR2 SASEGT. The CDR3 loop spans 14 amino acids. CDR3 amino acids: CASSELAGYYEQYF. The CDR3 nucleotides are TGTGCCAGCAGTGAATTGGCAGGGTACTACGAGCAGTACTTC.

This clone was seen just once. The chain combines TRBV6-1 with TRBJ2-5, with TRBD2 matching over 9 bases. The germline gives CDR1 MNHNS, CDR2 SASEGT. The V and J ends lost 1 base and 0 bases, in that order; junction bases with no gene match: 3. The CDR3 totals 16 residues. The CDR3 DNA reads as TGTGCCAGCAGTGAAGTGGCTAGCGGGAACCAAGAGACCCAGTACTTC. This gives the protein CASSEVASGNQETQYF.

V usage is TRBV10-3 and J usage is TRBJ2-2, with TRBD2 matching 13 bases. The CDR3 totals 17 residues. From germline, CDR1 is ENHRY and CDR2 SYGVKD. V shed 6 bases, J shed 1 base, and the junction held 5 bases outside the gene matches. This CDR3 is CAISRTSGRGNTGELFF. DNA for the CDR3: TGTGCCATCAGCAGGACTAGCGGGAGAGGGAACACCGGGGAGCTGTTTTTT.

The rearrangement uses TRBV19 and TRBJ1-2, with 7 bases matching TRBD1. Germline V gene sequence: CDR1 LNHDA, CDR2 SQIVND (reference sequence). CDR3 length: 15 residues. J lost 2 bases, V lost 9 bases, and 12 bases had no gene match. The CDR3 coding sequence is TGTGCCAGCCGAGGCGGACAGGTTGAAAACTATGGCTACACCTTC. Encoded protein: CASRGGQVENYGYTF.

This clone was observed once. J is TRBJ1-2 and V is TRBV20-1, with D unclear. The CDR3 consists of 10 residues. The germline V and J ends were trimmed by 5 bases and 8 bases, with 9 bases remaining between them. The germline CDR1 and CDR2 sequences are DFQATT and SNEGSKA (reference sequence). CDR3 loop: CSAGSEGYTF. The CDR3 DNA is TGCAGTGCTGGGTCGGAGGGCTACACCTTC.

This chain uses TRBV6-5 with TRBJ2-7; 9 bases line up with TRBD2. Per germline, CDR1 MNHEY and CDR2 SVGAGI. The CDR3 has 14 amino acids. Trimming at V came to 6 bases and at J to 2 bases, leaving 5 bases not matched to a gene. CDR3 amino acids: CASSISGSTYEQYF. Written as DNA, the CDR3 is TGTGCCAGCAGCATTAGCGGGAGTACCTACGAGCAGTACTTC.

The table lists this clone with a count of one. The chain links TRBV6-5 to TRBJ1-2; D is possibly TRBD1 (5 bases). The CDR3 consists of 14 residues. V was cut by 0 bases and J by 4 bases, with 9 bases left in between. Germline values: CDR1 MNHEY, CDR2 SVGAGI. In DNA, the CDR3 is TGTGCCAGCAGTTACTCGCAGGGAACCTATGGCTACACCTTC. This sequence encodes CASSYSQGTYGYTF.

V is TRBV10-3 and J is TRBJ2-7, with 9 bases fitting TRBD2. This CDR3 region has 14 residues. V shed 8 bases and J 9 bases; nucleotides not matched to a gene: 14. CDR1 is ENHRY, CDR2 SYGVKD, per germline. This CDR3 is CAIEAASGDPVQYF. The CDR3 DNA is TGTGCCATCGAGGCGGCTAGCGGGGATCCGGTGCAGTACTTC.

The V gene is TRBV4-2, the J gene TRBJ1-5; 9 bases agree with TRBD1. V lost 4 bases to trimming and J lost 4 bases; unmatched junction nucleotides: 2. Germline values: CDR1 LGHNA, CDR2 YNFKEQ. The CDR3 totals 14 residues. The CDR3 sequence is CASSRDRVNQPQHF. DNA for the CDR3: TGTGCCAGCAGCCGGGACAGGGTGAATCAGCCCCAGCATTTT.

This clone was found many times. This chain links TRBV7-2 with TRBJ1-5; 9 bases are a match to TRBD1. CDR3 length: 16 amino acids. Losses at the gene ends were 2 bases for V and 3 bases for J; bases not matched to a gene: 5. Germline loops: CDR1 SGHTA, CDR2 FQGNSA. CDR3 coding DNA: TGTGCCAGCAGCTTACTCGGGACAGGGTACAATCAGCCCCAGCATTTT. Protein: CASSLLGTGYNQPQHF.

The rearrangement links TRBV9 to TRBJ2-2, with 11 bases matching TRBD2. Unmatched junction bases numbered 2, after V lost 1 base and J lost 0 bases. This CDR3 contains 17 residues. Germline V CDR1 and CDR2: SGDLS, YYNGEE. CDR3 nucleotide sequence: TGTGCCAGCAGCGTATCTAGCGGGAGGTCGAACACCGGGGAGCTGTTTTTT. Protein: CASSVSSGRSNTGELFF.

This chain joins TRBV19 and TRBJ1-5; D gene unclear. The CDR3 is 14 amino acids. Trimming removed 4 bases at V and 0 bases at J, with 7 bases between. CDR1 is LNHDA, CDR2 SQIVND, per germline (reference sequence). DNA for the CDR3: TGTGCCAGTAGTACCCCCGTTAGCAATCAGCCCCAGCATTTT. It encodes CASSTPVSNQPQHF.

In this sample, this clone turned up once. The chain employs TRBV10-3 and TRBJ2-3, with 13 nucleotides matching TRBD2. The CDR3 contains 15 residues. Losses at the gene ends were 4 bases for V and 6 bases for J; bases not matched to a gene: 4. Germline V gene lookup returns CDR1 ENHRY and CDR2 SYGVKD. The CDR3, as DNA: TGTGCCATCAGTGGATCGGGACTAGCGGGGGATACGCAGTATTTT. Translating it yields CAISGSGLAGDTQYF.